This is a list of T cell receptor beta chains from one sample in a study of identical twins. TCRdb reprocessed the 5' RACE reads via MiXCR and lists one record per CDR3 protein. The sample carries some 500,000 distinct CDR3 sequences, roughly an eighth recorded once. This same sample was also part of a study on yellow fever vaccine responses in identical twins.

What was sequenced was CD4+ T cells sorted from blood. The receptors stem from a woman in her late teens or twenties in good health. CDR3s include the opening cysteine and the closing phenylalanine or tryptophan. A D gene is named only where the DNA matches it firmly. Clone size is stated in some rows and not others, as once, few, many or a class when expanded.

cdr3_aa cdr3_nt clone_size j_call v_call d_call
CSAENQETQYF TGCAGTGCTGAGAACCAAGAGACCCAGTACTTC once TRBJ2-5 TRBV20-1 NA
CASSLGGQGSYEQYF TGTGCCAGCAGTTTAGGCGGACAGGGCTCCTACGAGCAGTACTTC few TRBJ2-7 TRBV28 TRBD1
CASSRGGFGNIQYF TGTGCCAGCAGTCGCGGAGGGTTTGGAAACATTCAGTACTTC NA TRBJ2-4 TRBV6-2/TRBV6-3 NA
CASSFYLGTAYNEQFF TGCGCCAGCAGCTTCTACCTCGGGACAGCATACAATGAGCAGTTCTTC NA TRBJ2-1 TRBV5-1 TRBD1
CASSKEGIEQYF TGTGCCAGCAGCAAGGAAGGAATCGAGCAGTACTTC few TRBJ2-7 TRBV21-1 NA
CASSPIAGGPYEQYF TGTGCCAGCAGCCCGATAGCGGGAGGGCCTTACGAGCAGTACTTC NA TRBJ2-7 TRBV3-1 TRBD2
CASSYSNMGRETQYF TGTGCCAGCAGTTACTCGAATATGGGGAGGGAGACCCAGTACTTC NA TRBJ2-5 TRBV6-5 NA
CASTPRGNEKLFF TGTGCCAGCACCCCACGGGGGAACGAAAAACTGTTTTTT NA TRBJ1-4 TRBV7-8 NA
CASSAGQGLADTQYF TGTGCCAGCAGCGCGGGACAGGGATTAGCAGATACGCAGTATTTT few TRBJ2-3 TRBV11-2 TRBD1
CASSSQDSYNEQFF TGTGCCAGCAGCTCGCAAGACTCCTACAATGAGCAGTTCTTC NA TRBJ2-1 TRBV5-4 NA
CASSLWQGLAEYNEQFF TGTGCCAGCAGTTTATGGCAGGGACTAGCGGAATACAATGAGCAGTTCTTC NA TRBJ2-1 TRBV28 TRBD2
CAICRSGRGATQETQYF TGTGCCATCTGCCGATCTGGGCGGGGGGCCACACAAGAGACCCAGTACTTC NA TRBJ2-5 TRBV2 TRBD2
CASSTWGGSGYGYTF TGTGCCAGCAGCACATGGGGGGGTTCTGGCTATGGCTACACCTTC few TRBJ1-2 TRBV7-2 NA
CAWSGPGSNGYTF TGTGCCTGGAGCGGACCCGGGTCGAATGGCTACACCTTC few TRBJ1-2 TRBV30 NA
CASRARQGPYNEQFF TGTGCCAGCAGGGCTCGACAGGGGCCCTACAATGAGCAGTTCTTC few TRBJ2-1 TRBV27 TRBD1
CASSVGPSGGGRFF TGTGCCAGCAGTGTTGGTCCTAGCGGGGGGGGACGGTTCTTC few TRBJ2-1 TRBV2 TRBD2
CASSFRGANEQFF TGTGCCAGCAGTTTTCGGGGGGCGAATGAGCAGTTCTTC NA TRBJ2-1 TRBV12-3/TRBV12-4 NA
CASSILDRAGNTIYF TGTGCCAGCAGTATACTGGACAGGGCTGGAAACACCATATATTTT few TRBJ1-3 TRBV28 TRBD1
CASSSGGNTIYF TGTGCCAGCAGCTCCGGGGGAAACACCATATATTTT few TRBJ1-3 TRBV7-6 NA
CSARPRANTDTQYF TGCAGTGCTAGACCCCGGGCGAACACAGATACGCAGTATTTT once TRBJ2-3 TRBV20-1 NA
CASSPGRSFMNTEAFF TGCGCCAGCAGCCCGGGACGGTCCTTTATGAACACTGAAGCTTTCTTT NA TRBJ1-1 TRBV5-1 NA
CASSRLVQETQYF TGCGCCAGCAGCCGACTAGTCCAAGAGACCCAGTACTTC many TRBJ2-5 TRBV5-1 NA
CASREDRDQETQYF TGTGCCAGCAGAGAAGACAGGGACCAAGAGACCCAGTACTTC many TRBJ2-5 TRBV2 TRBD1
CASSHPAVSYNEQFF TGTGCCAGCAGCCACCCAGCAGTCTCCTACAATGAGCAGTTCTTC few TRBJ2-1 TRBV3-1 NA